This passage covers 32 T cell receptor beta chains from one sample sequenced in a study of blood T cell dynamics during melanoma immunotherapy. Study results and limitations: Immune-effector CD8+ cells best matched cell-free DNA CDR3 sequences and were most clonal.

These receptors are not linked to any known antigen. Method: immunoSEQ multiplex PCR; TCRdb's copy keeps in-frame clones and lacks some. This table holds 750 to 900 clones, over 75% found once. The sample's time point: week 3, after first cycle of checkpoint inhibitor. Memory T cells counted as immune-effector cells when CD3+ CD4- CD8+ CD45RA- CD45RO-high CD27- CCR7-. Material: CD8+ T cells from blood, obtained from a patient treated with checkpoint blockade. The source is a human donor with melanoma.

The chain combines TRBV14 with TRBJ2-5; the match to TRBD2 covers 11 bases. The V gene end was trimmed by 0 bases and the J gene end by 6 bases; junction bases not matched to a gene: 9. The CDR3 has 17 amino acids. Germline assignment: CDR1 SGHDN and CDR2 FVKESK. The CDR3 spells CASSQDLGLAERKTQYF. The CDR3 bases are TGTGCCAGCAGCCAAGACCTGGGACTAGCGGAGAGAAAGACCCAGTACTTC.

V gene TRBV4-1 combines with J gene TRBJ1-2; D might be TRBD1 (6 bases). Between the trimmed V and J ends, which lost 0 bases and 8 bases, there was a span of 13 bases. CDR3 length: 14 amino acids. Germline V lookup: CDR1 MGHRA, CDR2 YSYEKL. CDR3 sequence reads: CASSQDRFTGGYTF. The CDR3 DNA reads as TGCGCCAGCAGCCAAGATAGGTTTACAGGGGGCTACACCTTC.

This clone was seen just once. The V and J genes are TRBV2 and TRBJ2-3; 11 bases fit TRBD2. CDR1 is SNHLY, CDR2 FYNNEI, per germline. The CDR3 has 16 residues. Losses at the gene ends were 1 base for V and 2 bases for J; bases not matched to a gene: 2. The CDR3 DNA reads TGTGCCAGCAGTGAAGGGACTAGCGGGCCCACAGATACGCAGTATTTT. This gives the protein CASSEGTSGPTDTQYF.

This clone showed up just once. CDR3: CASSLASAGGTYEQYF. CDR3 nucleotide sequence: TGTGCCAGCAGCTTGGCCTCAGCGGGAGGAACATACGAGCAGTACTTC. V gene TRBV4-2 combines with J gene TRBJ2-7; 9 bases are a match to TRBD2. CDR1 LGHNA and CDR2 YNFKEQ come from the germline V gene. CDR3 length equals 16 residues. The V segment lost 5 bases and the J segment 4 bases; nucleotides outside the gene matches: 12.

V and J are TRBV14 and TRBJ1-4; TRBD1 matches 7 bases. CDR3 size: 15 residues. Germline V lookup: CDR1 SGHDN, CDR2 FVKESK. J lost 3 bases, V lost 4 bases, and 5 bases had no gene match. The CDR3 DNA follows: TGTGCCAGCAGCCTGTACAGGGGCCCTAATGAAAAACTGTTTTTT. Translation: CASSLYRGPNEKLFF.

The rearrangement uses TRBV7-2 and TRBJ2-7, with 9 bases matching TRBD1. Germline-derived CDR1 and CDR2 are SGHTA and FQGNSA. V dropped 1 base and J dropped 4; count of bases not matched to a gene: 5. This CDR3 is 15 amino acids long. CDR3 coding DNA: TGTGCCAGCAGCTTAGACGGGACAGGGTTTTACGAGCAGTACTTC. The encoded protein is CASSLDGTGFYEQYF. Combining the CDR3 with reference TRBV7-2 and TRBJ2-7 gives the whole variable domain GAGVSQSPSNKVTEKGKDVELRCDPISGHTALYWYRQSLGQGLEFLIYFQGNSAPDKSGLPSDRFSAERTGGSVSTLTIQRTQQEDSAVYLCASSLDGTGFYEQYFGPGTRLTVT.

The chain is built from TRBV2 and TRBJ2-3; the D call may be TRBD1 or TRBD2 (6 bases each). This CDR3 has 12 amino acids. Trimming removed 6 bases at V and 4 bases at J, with 8 bases between. Looked up from germline, CDR1 is SNHLY and CDR2 is FYNNEI. CDR3 coding DNA: TGTGCCAGCAGGGAGGGGGCAGATACGCAGTATTTT. Protein sequence: CASREGADTQYF.

This sequence joins TRBV7-8 and TRBJ2-5; 8 bases are shared with TRBD1. CDR1 SGHVS and CDR2 FQNEAQ come from the germline V gene. The trim removed 5 bases at V and 0 bases at J, leaving 2 bases unmatched. CDR3 length: 14 residues. CDR3 in amino acids: CASSPTGDQETQYF. The CDR3 nucleotides are TGTGCCAGCAGCCCGACAGGGGACCAAGAGACCCAGTACTTC.

The rearrangement uses TRBV7-9 and TRBJ2-7, with TRBD2 identical over 8 bases. The J segment lost 7 bases and the V segment lost 5 bases, leaving 13 bases of the junction unmatched. The CDR3 covers 15 residues. The germline V gene encodes CDR1 SEHNR and CDR2 FQNEAQ (reference sequence). CDR3 loop: CASSRTTAGVQEQYF. The CDR3 DNA follows: TGTGCCAGCAGCCGGACGACAGCGGGAGTACAAGAGCAGTACTTC.

This clone was recorded once. V and J are TRBV11-2 and TRBJ1-2, with D uncertain. V lost 1 base and J lost 5, with 14 bases in between. Germline CDR1 is SGHAT and CDR2 is FQNNGV. This CDR3 is built from 15 residues. Here the CDR3 DNA reads TGTGCCAGCAGCTTAGGCCCTGGGTCTGGGTATGGCTACACCTTC. This translates into CASSLGPGSGYGYTF.

This chain connects TRBV28 to TRBJ2-3; either TRBD1 or TRBD2 may fit D (6 bases each). V was shortened by 2 bases and J by 0 bases, with 15 bases between the two germline ends. Germline CDR1 MDHEN, CDR2 SYDVKM. The length of the CDR3 is 17 residues. The CDR3 DNA is TGTGCCAGCAGTTTACCTATTACAGGGACTAGCACAGATACGCAGTATTTT. Translated: CASSLPITGTSTDTQYF.

V and J are TRBV4-1 and TRBJ2-6; tentatively, D is TRBD1 (5 bases). The germline CDR1 and CDR2 sequences are MGHRA and YSYEKL. With 0 bases removed from V and 1 base from J, the gap between germline ends came to 13 bases. This CDR3 is 18 amino acids long. This chain's CDR3 is CASSQDPQGVSGANVLTF. The CDR3 bases are TGCGCCAGCAGCCAAGACCCCCAGGGCGTATCTGGGGCCAACGTCCTGACTTTC.

The chain has TRBV7-6 and TRBJ2-5, with D uncertain. Germline CDR1 is SGHVS and CDR2 is FNYEAQ. CDR3 length: 14 amino acids. With 5 bases removed from V and 5 bases from J, the gap between germline ends came to 15 bases. The DNA for the CDR3 is TGTGCCAGCAGCCCGATCCGGGCCTCGGAGACCCAGTACTTC. Amino acid sequence: CASSPIRASETQYF.

The rearrangement joins TRBV9 to TRBJ2-1, with D possibly being TRBD1 or TRBD2 (5 bases each). Trimming cost V 0 bases and J 6 bases, with 13 bases left between them. The CDR3 totals 15 residues. Germline CDR1 and CDR2: SGDLS and YYNGEE. The CDR3 spells CASSVAWGSANEQFF. The CDR3 region has the DNA TGTGCCAGCAGCGTAGCTTGGGGGAGCGCCAATGAGCAGTTCTTC.

The genes are TRBV9 and TRBJ2-1; maybe TRBD2 (6 bases). The germline gives CDR1 SGDLS, CDR2 YYNGEE. V dropped 0 bases and J dropped 4 bases, with 11 bases sitting between them. This CDR3 region has 15 residues. CDR3 DNA: TGTGCCAGCAGCGTAGTCGGGAGCTTGTACAATGAGCAGTTCTTC. Its protein product is CASSVVGSLYNEQFF.

The V gene is TRBV27, the J gene TRBJ2-1, with no clear D. Germline V lookup: CDR1 MNHEY, CDR2 SMNVEV (reference sequence). Trimming shortened V by 6 bases and J by 4 bases, and 10 bases separated the two germline ends. CDR3 length: 13 amino acids. CDR3 in amino acids: CASSHEWYNEQFF. The CDR3 DNA is TGTGCCAGCAGCCACGAGTGGTACAATGAGCAGTTCTTC.

The chain combines TRBV18 with TRBJ2-3; 8 bases line up with TRBD2. The J segment lost 0 bases and the V segment lost 0 bases, leaving 8 bases of the junction unmatched. Germline CDR1 and CDR2: KGHSH and LQKENI. This CDR3 has 18 amino acids. CDR3 in amino acids: CASSPPLLLAASTDTQYF. CDR3 coding DNA: TGTGCCAGCTCACCACCGTTGTTACTAGCGGCTAGCACAGATACGCAGTATTTT.

The chain joins TRBV6-5 to TRBJ1-1; a possible D gene is TRBD1 (5 bases). Germline assignment: CDR1 MNHEY and CDR2 SVGAGI. V lost 2 bases and J lost 3, with 16 bases in between. The CDR3 covers 16 residues. CDR3 sequence reads: CASSYGRGLRDTEAFF. CDR3 coding DNA: TGTGCCAGCAGTTACGGGCGGGGCTTGAGGGACACTGAAGCTTTCTTT.

This chain links TRBV7-9 with TRBJ2-7; tentative D call: TRBD2 (5 bases). This CDR3 has 13 amino acids. V lost 8 bases, J lost 6 bases, and 17 bases lay in between. The germline V gene has CDR1 SEHNR and CDR2 FQNEAQ (reference sequence). The CDR3 coding sequence is TGTGCCAGCCGGGGTAACGGGGATCCCGAGCAGTACTTC. This encodes CASRGNGDPEQYF.

The J gene is TRBJ2-1, the V gene TRBV11-2; 9 bases map to TRBD2. With 4 bases clipped from V and 8 bases from J, the junction kept 9 bases outside the gene matches. CDR3 size: 15 residues. Germline CDR1 and CDR2: SGHAT and FQNNGV. Here the CDR3 DNA reads TGTGCCAGCAGCTCAGCGGGAGGATTTCTAGATGAGCAGTTCTTC. Translated, it gives CASSSAGGFLDEQFF.

Only one count was recorded for this clone. V is TRBV9 and J is TRBJ2-7; D unresolved. Germline loops: CDR1 SGDLS, CDR2 YYNGEE. The CDR3 runs to 16 residues. V lost 0 bases and J lost 4, with 17 bases in between. CDR3 amino acids: CASSVVGPGGRYEQYF. In DNA, the CDR3 is TGTGCCAGCAGCGTAGTAGGGCCGGGCGGAAGATACGAGCAGTACTTC.

This clone came up once. This chain joins TRBV10-3 and TRBJ1-2; D ambiguous. Germline V gene sequence: CDR1 ENHRY, CDR2 SYGVKD. V dropped 2 bases and J dropped 4 bases, with 8 bases sitting between them. The CDR3 has 13 residues. The CDR3 region is CAISETNVYGYTF. In DNA, the CDR3 is TGTGCCATCAGTGAGACTAACGTCTATGGCTACACCTTC.

The chain joins TRBV4-3 to TRBJ2-1; no definite D call. V was pared by 3 bases and J by 6 bases, with 9 bases between. The CDR3 extends over 13 amino acids. Looked up from germline, CDR1 is LGHNA and CDR2 is YSLEER. In DNA form, the CDR3 reads TGCGCCAGCAGCCACCAAAACGGCAATGAGCAGTTCTTC. Its translation is CASSHQNGNEQFF.

The chain recombines TRBV5-5 with TRBJ2-5, with TRBD2 matching 9 bases. V dropped 4 bases and J dropped 2; count of bases not matched to a gene: 9. In germline, CDR1 is SGHKS, CDR2 YYEKEE (reference sequence). The CDR3 is 16 residues long. Here the CDR3 reads CASSPGGGGVQETQYF. The CDR3 nucleotides are TGTGCCAGCAGCCCCGGCGGGGGGGGAGTACAAGAGACCCAGTACTTC. The variable domain in full, with the rest retrieved from reference TRBV5-5 and TRBJ2-5, is DAGVTQSPTHLIKTRGQQVTLRCSPISGHKSVSWYQQVLGQGPQFIFQYYEKEERGRGNFPDRFSARQFPNYSSELNVNALLLGDSALYLCASSPGGGGVQETQYFGPGTRLLVL.

The rearrangement joins TRBV27 to TRBJ1-6; D is unclear. V gave up 2 bases and J gave up 7 bases, with 15 bases separating them. The CDR3 spans 16 residues. From germline, CDR1 is MNHEY and CDR2 SMNVEV (reference sequence). The CDR3 loop reads CASSLVSSRANSPLHF. As DNA, the CDR3 is TGTGCCAGCAGTTTAGTGTCCTCTAGGGCAAATTCACCCCTCCACTTT.

This sequence joins TRBV6-5 and TRBJ2-5, with D possibly being TRBD2 (6 bases). The CDR3 contains 15 residues. Germline-derived CDR1 and CDR2 are MNHEY and SVGAGI. Trimming removed 5 bases from V and 1 base from J, with 14 bases in between. CDR3 in amino acids: CASSTGTLGQETQYF. The CDR3 DNA is TGTGCCAGCAGTACGGGGACTTTGGGCCAAGAGACCCAGTACTTC.

The gene calls are TRBV15 and TRBJ2-1; D may match TRBD1 or TRBD2 (5 bases each). The CDR3 contains 15 residues. Trimming removed 0 bases from V and 6 bases from J, with 12 bases in between. CDR1 LNHNV and CDR2 YYDKDF come from the germline V gene (reference sequence). The CDR3 here is CATSRDRGGSNEQFF. The CDR3 DNA sequence: TGTGCCACCAGCAGAGATCGGGGCGGCAGCAATGAGCAGTTCTTC.

The chain carries TRBV28 and TRBJ2-7; 11 bases agree with TRBD2. The CDR3 loop spans 17 amino acids. The V gene's germline CDR1 is MDHEN and CDR2 SYDVKM. The V segment lost 3 bases and the J segment 2 bases; nucleotides outside the gene matches: 9. In DNA, the CDR3 is TGTGCCAGCAGTTTGGATCGGACTAGCGGGCAACCCTACGAGCAGTACTTC. As protein: CASSLDRTSGQPYEQYF.

The V call is TRBV6-1, the J call TRBJ2-1; no firm D call. The CDR3 is 13 amino acids. V was cut by 7 bases and J by 0 bases, with 7 bases left in between. CDR1 and CDR2 from the germline V gene are MNHNS and SASEGT. CDR3 sequence (DNA): TGTGCCAGCAAGTACAGCTCCTACAATGAGCAGTTCTTC. Amino acids: CASKYSSYNEQFF.

This clone was counted a few times. V usage is TRBV9 and J usage is TRBJ1-4; 7 bases are a match to TRBD1. Germline-derived CDR1 and CDR2 are SGDLS and YYNGEE. V shed 0 bases, J shed 3 bases, and the junction held 2 bases outside the gene matches. CDR3 size: 15 residues. The CDR3 loop reads CASSVGGTANEKLFF. As DNA, the CDR3 is TGTGCCAGCAGCGTAGGAGGGACAGCTAATGAAAAACTGTTTTTT.

This chain connects TRBV7-9 to TRBJ1-1; D possibly corresponds to TRBD1 (5 bases). Germline V gives CDR1 SEHNR, CDR2 FQNEAQ (reference sequence). With 7 bases removed from V and 5 bases from J, the gap between germline ends came to 14 bases. The CDR3 totals 13 residues. CDR3: CASTATGATEAFF. In DNA, the CDR3 is TGTGCCAGCACCGCAACTGGGGCGACTGAAGCTTTCTTT.

The J gene is TRBJ2-5, the V gene TRBV21-1. Judging by the DNA end, TRBJ2-7 fits better; the J call may be wrong. TRBV21-1 corresponds to a pseudogene. This CDR3 comprises 12 residues. CDR3 nucleotide sequence: TGTGCCAGAACCGGCCCCCCCTACGAGCAGTACTTC. Its protein product is CARTGPPYEQYF.